The 15 T cell receptor beta chains below were found in one sample sequenced in a study of blood T cell repertoires in COVID-19. Repertoires were generated with immunoSEQ multiplex PCR, while TCRdb's copy carries only in-frame clones and drops some. The sample records some 330,000 clones, just over 85% being singletons. Material: PBMCs or T cells enriched from blood (not recorded which). The receptors derive from a man aged 25-45 years who had recovered from COVID-19.

This clone was detected once. The chain carries TRBV19 and TRBJ2-7; 8 bases map to TRBD2. Looked up from germline, CDR1 is LNHDA and CDR2 is SQIVND (reference sequence). The J segment lost 6 bases and the V segment lost 7 bases, leaving 11 bases of the junction unmatched. This CDR3 has 14 amino acids. DNA for the CDR3: TGTGCCAGTACGCCGGGACTAGGCACCCTCGAGCAGTACTTC. This gives the protein CASTPGLGTLEQYF. Full variable domain (remainder filled in from reference TRBV19 and TRBJ2-7): DGGITQSPKYLFRKEGQNVTLSCEQNLNHDAMYWYRQDPGQGLRLIYYSQIVNDFQKGDIAEGYSVSREKKESFPLTVTSAQKNPTAFYLCASTPGLGTLEQYFGPGTRLTVT.

This chain joins TRBV5-1 and TRBJ1-2, with 7 positions matching TRBD1. Unmatched junction bases numbered 12, after V lost 4 bases and J lost 6 bases. The CDR3 is 15 residues long. The germline CDR1 and CDR2 sequences are SGHRS and YFSETQ. The CDR3: CASSLDRYRGDGYTF. The DNA for the CDR3 is TGCGCCAGCAGCCTCGACCGATACAGGGGCGATGGCTACACCTTC.

This rearrangement joins TRBV10-1 to TRBJ1-6; D is uncertain. Trimming took 5 bases from V and 8 from J, leaving 10 bases between them. Germline CDR1 is WNHNN and CDR2 is SYGVQD (reference sequence). This CDR3 has 13 residues. DNA for the CDR3: TGCGCCAGCAGTCGGGAACTGGATTCACCCCTCCACTTT. Amino acid sequence: CASSRELDSPLHF.

The J gene is TRBJ1-6, the V gene TRBV3-1 (or the pseudogene TRBV3-2); perhaps TRBD1 as D (5 bases). There are 14 residues in the CDR3. Germline values: CDR1 LGHDT, CDR2 YNNKEL (reference sequence). Trimming cost V 1 base and J 6 bases, with 7 bases left between them. The CDR3 spells CASSQAGINSPLHF. The CDR3 region has the DNA TGTGCCAGCAGCCAAGCAGGGATTAATTCACCCCTCCACTTT.

The CDR3 DNA follows: TGTGCCAGCAGCTTGTTTACAGAATCGGATAATTCACCCCTCCACTTT. It yields the protein CASSLFTESDNSPLHF. The chain recombines TRBV11-2 with TRBJ1-6, with unresolved D. CDR3 size: 16 residues. CDR1 is SGHAT, CDR2 FQNNGV, per germline. Trimming cost V 3 bases and J 5 bases, with 14 bases left between them.

V and J are TRBV27 and TRBJ2-7; TRBD2 matches 10 bases. Germline CDR1 is MNHEY and CDR2 is SMNVEV (reference sequence). The CDR3 is 13 amino acids. The V gene end was trimmed by 7 bases and the J gene end by 3 bases; junction bases not matched to a gene: 3. Written as DNA, the CDR3 is TGTGCCAGCACCCGGACTAGCGGCTACGAGCAGTACTTC. It specifies CASTRTSGYEQYF.

This clone turned up a few times. The chain carries TRBV19 and TRBJ1-1; TRBD1 might be the D (6 bases). V was pared by 1 base and J by 3 bases, with 15 bases between. The CDR3 loop spans 16 amino acids. From germline, CDR1 is LNHDA and CDR2 SQIVND (reference sequence). In DNA, the CDR3 is TGTGCCAGTAGTATAGTTCTCGCGGGGGCGTACACTGAAGCTTTCTTT. It translates to CASSIVLAGAYTEAFF.

This clone was detected only once. This rearrangement joins TRBV25-1 to TRBJ2-7; tentative D call: TRBD2 (6 bases). Germline CDR1 is MGHDK and CDR2 is SYGVNS. The V end lost 6 bases, the J end lost 3 bases, and 15 bases lay between the germline ends. This CDR3 region has 14 residues. CDR3 amino acids: CASSGWRGVYEQYF. Written as DNA, the CDR3 is TGTGCCAGCAGCGGCTGGCGGGGCGTCTACGAGCAGTACTTC.

The genes are TRBV6-5 and TRBJ1-1; D unclear. V lost 4 bases and J 1 base, leaving 10 bases between the germline ends. The CDR3 extends over 14 amino acids. In germline, CDR1 is MNHEY, CDR2 SVGAGI. This CDR3 reads CASSFSQPNTEAFF. CDR3 DNA: TGTGCCAGCAGTTTCTCACAGCCGAACACTGAAGCTTTCTTT.

The V call is TRBV21-1, the J call TRBJ2-5; TRBD1 reflects the table's D call only, with no check against the DNA. TRBV21-1 is listed as a pseudogene. This CDR3 has 15 amino acids. The CDR3 spells CASRSVRDSQETQYF. DNA of the CDR3: TGTGCCAGCAGAAGCGTACGGGACAGTCAAGAGACCCAGTACTTC.

This clone was detected only once. The CDR3 nucleotides read TGCGCCAGCAGCCAAGTCGGGGTAGGGGAAAAACTGTTTTTT. Its translation: CASSQVGVGEKLFF. This rearrangement joins TRBV4-1 to TRBJ1-4; no clear D gene. The V end was cut by 1 base, the J end by 8 bases, with 11 bases between. Germline V gene lookup returns CDR1 MGHRA and CDR2 YSYEKL. The CDR3 runs to 14 residues.

This clone has a handful of counts. The chain links TRBV19 to TRBJ1-1; 7 nucleotides agree with TRBD1. The germline CDR1 and CDR2 sequences are LNHDA and SQIVND (reference sequence). The CDR3 loop spans 15 amino acids. The junction had 5 bases not matched to a gene; V was cut back by 3 bases and J by 1 base. This chain's CDR3 is CASSISAGGNTEAFF. The DNA of the CDR3 is TGTGCCAGTAGTATTTCTGCAGGGGGGAACACTGAAGCTTTCTTT. The complete variable domain, with remaining parts taken from reference TRBV19 and TRBJ1-1, reads DGGITQSPKYLFRKEGQNVTLSCEQNLNHDAMYWYRQDPGQGLRLIYYSQIVNDFQKGDIAEGYSVSREKKESFPLTVTSAQKNPTAFYLCASSISAGGNTEAFFGQGTRLTVV.

J is TRBJ2-1 and V is TRBV15; TRBD1 agrees at 7 bases. Trimming removed 7 bases from V and 2 bases from J; junction bases left unmatched: 11. Per the germline V gene, CDR1 is LNHNV and CDR2 is YYDKDF (reference sequence). CDR3 length: 16 residues. Here the CDR3 DNA reads TGTGCCACCACCCAAGCCTCCGGGACAGCCTACAATGAGCAGTTCTTC. It is translated as CATTQASGTAYNEQFF.

The chain couples TRBV18 to TRBJ1-5, with D possibly being TRBD1 (5 bases). The CDR3 covers 16 residues. The V gene's germline CDR1 is KGHSH and CDR2 LQKENI. The V end was cut by 3 bases, the J end by 0 bases, with 12 bases between. CDR3 loop: CASSPDREYSNQPQHF. For the CDR3, the DNA is TGTGCCAGCTCACCCGACAGAGAATATAGCAATCAGCCCCAGCATTTT.

This clone was detected only once. The chain joins TRBV13 to TRBJ1-1; D unresolved. Trimming shortened V by 6 bases and J by 3 bases, and 17 bases separated the two germline ends. The CDR3 runs to 15 residues. Looked up from germline, CDR1 is PRHDT and CDR2 is FYEKMQ (reference sequence). The CDR3 is CASSLPGSRYTEAFF. The CDR3 bases are TGTGCCAGCAGTCTTCCGGGAAGCCGGTACACTGAAGCTTTCTTT.